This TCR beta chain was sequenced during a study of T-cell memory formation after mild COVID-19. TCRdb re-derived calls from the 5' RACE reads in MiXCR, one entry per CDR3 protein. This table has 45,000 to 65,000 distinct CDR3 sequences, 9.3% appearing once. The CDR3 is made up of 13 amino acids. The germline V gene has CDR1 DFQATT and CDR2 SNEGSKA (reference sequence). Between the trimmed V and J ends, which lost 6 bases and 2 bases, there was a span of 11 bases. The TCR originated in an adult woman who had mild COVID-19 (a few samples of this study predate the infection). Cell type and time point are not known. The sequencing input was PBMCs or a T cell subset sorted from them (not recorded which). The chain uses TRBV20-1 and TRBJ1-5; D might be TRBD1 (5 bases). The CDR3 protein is CSATGEGNQPQHF. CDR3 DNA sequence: TGCAGTGCAACAGGTGAGGGCAATCAGCCCCAGCATTTT.